The source of this T cell receptor (beta chain) is a study of blood T cell repertoires in COVID-19. Assay: immunoSEQ multiplex PCR; the TCRdb copy retains only in-frame clones and omits some. The sample includes 75,000 to 95,000 clones, around 90% of them seen just once. The CDR3 contains 13 residues. CDR1 is LNHNV, CDR2 YYDKDF, per germline (reference sequence). V lost 0 bases and J 5 bases, leaving 7 bases between the germline ends. This TCR derives from a human donor in a cohort sampled during active COVID-19. The chain is built from TRBV15 and TRBJ2-5, with D unresolved. Sample: peripheral blood. CDR3 protein: CATSRDSGETQYF. CDR3 sequence (DNA): TGTGCCACCAGCAGAGATTCCGGGGAGACCCAGTACTTC. The variable domain in full, completed from reference TRBV15 and TRBJ2-5, reads DAMVIQNPRYQVTQFGKPVTLSCSQTLNHNVMYWYQQKSSQAPKLLFHYYDKDFNNEADTPDNFQSRRPNTSFCFLDIRSPGLGDTAMYLCATSRDSGETQYFGPGTRLLVL.